This TCR beta chain was observed in a study of T cell repertoires in cytomegalovirus infection. Study information: Recently identified HLA-C-restricted CMV epitopes and well-studied HLA-B-restricted CMV epitopes were used by the study. Matching HLA type and CMV infection were both indicated by public TCR beta signatures. Overall study results and limits: There were HLA-C-restricted CMV-specific TCR beta clonotypes dominating the ex vivo response.

Each CDR3 protein gets one entry after TCRdb re-called the reads with MiXCR. Of fewer than 1,000,000 distinct CDR3 sequences listed, approximately 32% are singletons. The CDR3 runs 17 residues. Germline V lookup: CDR1 ENHRY, CDR2 SYGVKD. The germline V and J ends were trimmed by 0 bases and 3 bases, with 15 bases remaining between them. In the case of this clonotype: What it recognizes is unknown.

This TCR came from a human donor in good health (CMV status not recorded). Some clones in this sample may be carry-over from other donors' samples. The rearrangement uses TRBV10-3 and TRBJ2-1; D not resolved. The specimen was cultured CD8+ T cells from PBMCs, collected from culture after CMV antigen stimulation. In DNA, the CDR3 is TGTGCCATCAGTGAGTCGATGGCGGCGGACGACTACAATGAGCAGTTCTTC. Encoded protein: CAISESMAADDYNEQFF.